The source of this T cell receptor (beta chain) is a study of T cell changes during pregnancy in multiple sclerosis. In this sample, this clone turned up a few times. Repertoires were generated with immunoSEQ multiplex PCR, while TCRdb's copy carries only in-frame clones and drops some. This table has under 15,000 clones, about 88% appearing once. The sequence was obtained from a female donor in good health, enrolled as a control in a pregnancy study. Sequences were derived from CD8+ T cells from peripheral blood mononuclear cells, sampled in the second trimester of pregnancy.

CDR3 protein: CASRDRGPFNEQYF. Here the CDR3 DNA reads TGTGCCAGCAGGGACAGGGGGCCTTTCAACGAGCAGTACTTC. The chain uses TRBV6-5 and TRBJ2-7; 11 bases are shared with TRBD1. The V gene end was trimmed by 6 bases and the J gene end by 5 bases; junction bases not matched to a gene: 6. Germline CDR1 MNHEY, CDR2 SVGAGI. This CDR3 has 14 amino acids.